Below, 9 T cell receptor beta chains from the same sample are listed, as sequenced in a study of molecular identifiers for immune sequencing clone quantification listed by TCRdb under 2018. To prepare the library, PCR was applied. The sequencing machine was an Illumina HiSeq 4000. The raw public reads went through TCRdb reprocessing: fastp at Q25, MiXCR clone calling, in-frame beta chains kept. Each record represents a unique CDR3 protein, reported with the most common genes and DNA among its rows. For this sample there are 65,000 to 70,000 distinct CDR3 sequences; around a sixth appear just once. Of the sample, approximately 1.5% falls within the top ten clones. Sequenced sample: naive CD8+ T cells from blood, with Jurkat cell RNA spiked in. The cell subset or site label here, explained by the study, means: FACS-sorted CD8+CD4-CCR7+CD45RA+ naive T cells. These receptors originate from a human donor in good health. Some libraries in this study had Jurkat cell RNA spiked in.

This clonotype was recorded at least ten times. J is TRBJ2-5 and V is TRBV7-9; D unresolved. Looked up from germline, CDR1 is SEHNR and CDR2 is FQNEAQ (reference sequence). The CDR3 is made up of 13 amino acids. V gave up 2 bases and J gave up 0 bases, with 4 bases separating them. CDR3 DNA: TGTGCCAGCAGCTTAAGTAACCAAGAGACCCAGTACTTC. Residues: CASSLSNQETQYF.

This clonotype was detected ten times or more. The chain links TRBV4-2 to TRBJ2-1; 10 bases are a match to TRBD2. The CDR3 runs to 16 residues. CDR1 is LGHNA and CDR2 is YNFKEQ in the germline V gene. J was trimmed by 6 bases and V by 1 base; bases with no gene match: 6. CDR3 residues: CASSQVAGGGANEQFF. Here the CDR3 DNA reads TGTGCCAGCAGCCAAGTAGCGGGAGGCGGTGCCAATGAGCAGTTCTTC.

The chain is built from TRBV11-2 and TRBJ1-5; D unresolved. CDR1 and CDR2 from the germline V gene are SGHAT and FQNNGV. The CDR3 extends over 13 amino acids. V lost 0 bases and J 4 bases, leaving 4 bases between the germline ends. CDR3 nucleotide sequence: TGTGCCAGCAGCTTAGACTTAAATCAGCCCCAGCATTTT. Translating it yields CASSLDLNQPQHF.

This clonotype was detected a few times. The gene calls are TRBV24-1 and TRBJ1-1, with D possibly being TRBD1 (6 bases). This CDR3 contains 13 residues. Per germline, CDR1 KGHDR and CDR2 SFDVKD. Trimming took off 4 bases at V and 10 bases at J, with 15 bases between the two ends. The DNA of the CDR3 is TGTGCCACCAGTGACCTACAGGGTCAGGCAGCTTTCTTT. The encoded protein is CATSDLQGQAAFF.

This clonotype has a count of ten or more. The CDR3, as DNA: TGTGCCAGCAGTTACTCGAGCGGGGGAGTCACTGAAGCTTTCTTT. Residues: CASSYSSGGVTEAFF. The V gene is TRBV6-5, the J gene TRBJ1-1; maybe TRBD1 (5 bases). Germline V lookup: CDR1 MNHEY, CDR2 SVGAGI. Deletions cut 0 bases from V and 4 bases from J, with 12 bases between. The CDR3 runs to 15 residues.

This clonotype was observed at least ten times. The CDR3 DNA reads as TGTGCCAGCAGCTACTTCACAGATACGCAGTATTTT. Protein: CASSYFTDTQYF. The V gene is TRBV9, the J gene TRBJ2-3; D remains unclear. CDR3 size: 12 residues. The V end was cut by 4 bases, the J end by 2 bases, with 5 bases between. CDR1 is SGDLS, CDR2 YYNGEE, per germline.

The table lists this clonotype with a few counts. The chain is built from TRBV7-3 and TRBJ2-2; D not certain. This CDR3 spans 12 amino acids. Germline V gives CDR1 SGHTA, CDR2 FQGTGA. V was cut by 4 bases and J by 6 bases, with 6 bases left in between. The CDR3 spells CASSSWAGELFF. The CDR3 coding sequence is TGTGCCAGCAGCTCCTGGGCCGGGGAGCTGTTTTTT.

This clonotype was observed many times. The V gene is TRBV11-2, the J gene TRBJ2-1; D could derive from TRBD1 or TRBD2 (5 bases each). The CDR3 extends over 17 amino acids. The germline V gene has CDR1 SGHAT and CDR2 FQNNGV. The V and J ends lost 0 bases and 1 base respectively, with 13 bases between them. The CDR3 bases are TGTGCCAGCAGCTTAGATTTAGGGACCAGGTCCTACAATGAGCAGTTCTTC. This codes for CASSLDLGTRSYNEQFF.

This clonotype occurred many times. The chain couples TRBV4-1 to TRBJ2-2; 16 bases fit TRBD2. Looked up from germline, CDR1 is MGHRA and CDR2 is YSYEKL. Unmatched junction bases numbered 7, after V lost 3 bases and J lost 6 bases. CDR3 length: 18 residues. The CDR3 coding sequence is TGCGCCAGCAGCCAGGGACTAGCGGGAGGGCCGTCTCCCGGGGAGCTGTTTTTT. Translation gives CASSQGLAGGPSPGELFF.